This is a list of T cell receptor beta chains from one sample in a study of blood T cells in healthy people across ages. TCRdb analysed the 5' RACE reads with MiXCR anew, one entry per CDR3 protein. Among about 1,800,000 distinct CDR3 sequences listed, about 28% were seen once. The sample was blood. Receptors originate from a woman aged 25 to 39 in good health. Both conserved end residues are part of each CDR3. The D gene is left open where the match is weak. Size is omitted from some rows. Given values are once, few, many or a class for expanded clones.

clone size: many; J gene: TRBJ1-2; D gene: TRBD1; V gene: TRBV5-1; CDR3 DNA: TGCGCCAGCAGCTCAGGGACAGGGTTTGGCTACACCTTC; CDR3 protein: CASSSGTGFGYTF
clone size: few; J gene: TRBJ2-7; D gene: TRBD2; V gene: TRBV20-1; CDR3 DNA: TGCAGTGCTGGAGTGACTAGCTCGAATGAACAGTACTTC; CDR3 protein: CSAGVTSSNEQYF
clone size: many; J gene: TRBJ2-7; D gene: TRBD1; V gene: TRBV4-2; CDR3 DNA: TGTGCCAGCAGCCAAGTGTTGGGACAGGCTCCCTCCTACGAGCAGTACTTC; CDR3 protein: CASSQVLGQAPSYEQYF
clone size: many; J gene: TRBJ2-5; D gene: .; V gene: TRBV29-1; CDR3 DNA: TGCAGCGCCGGGTCGAGGGGCGGGGAGACCCAGTACTTC; CDR3 protein: CSAGSRGGETQYF
clone size: few; J gene: TRBJ1-2; D gene: .; V gene: TRBV5-1; CDR3 DNA: TGCGCCAGCAGCTTCGGGGGCCTCCTCTCCTCAGGGGGCTACACCTTC; CDR3 protein: CASSFGGLLSSGGYTF
clone size: few; J gene: TRBJ1-5; D gene: TRBD1; V gene: TRBV29-1; CDR3 DNA: TGCAGCGTTGAAACCCAGGGGGATCAGCCCCAGCATTTT; CDR3 protein: CSVETQGDQPQHF
clone size: .; J gene: TRBJ2-1; D gene: TRBD2; V gene: TRBV7-2; CDR3 DNA: TGTGCCAGCAGCTTAAGGGCTAGCGGGAGCAGGGGCGGCAATGAGCAGTTCTTC; CDR3 protein: CASSLRASGSRGGNEQFF
clone size: many; J gene: TRBJ1-2; D gene: TRBD1; V gene: TRBV5-1; CDR3 DNA: TGCGCCAGCAGCTACGATCCGGGACAGGGGGGGTATGGCTACACCTTC; CDR3 protein: CASSYDPGQGGYGYTF
clone size: .; J gene: TRBJ1-1; D gene: .; V gene: TRBV21-1; CDR3 DNA: TGTGCCAGCAGGGCCCTGGCCCTTCCTGAAGCTTTCTTT; CDR3 protein: CASRALALPEAFF
clone size: few; J gene: TRBJ2-1; D gene: TRBD2; V gene: TRBV20-1; CDR3 DNA: TGCAGTGCTGGAAAAGCGGGACGCTCCTACAATGAGCAGTTCTTC; CDR3 protein: CSAGKAGRSYNEQFF
clone size: many; J gene: TRBJ1-2; D gene: .; V gene: TRBV29-1; CDR3 DNA: TGCAGCGTTGTCAACAACGGCGTGAACTATGGCTACACCTTC; CDR3 protein: CSVVNNGVNYGYTF
clone size: .; J gene: TRBJ2-4; D gene: .; V gene: TRBV24-1; CDR3 DNA: TGTGCCACCAGTGATTTGAACGGGAGCTTGTACTTC; CDR3 protein: CATSDLNGSLYF
clone size: .; J gene: TRBJ1-5; D gene: TRBD1; V gene: TRBV30; CDR3 DNA: TGTGCCTGGAGTAGGGACAGGGGGCGGAATCAGCCCCAGCATTTT; CDR3 protein: CAWSRDRGRNQPQHF
clone size: .; J gene: TRBJ2-3; D gene: TRBD1; V gene: TRBV5-1; CDR3 DNA: TGCGCCAGCAGCTTGGAACAGGGGGTGGCAGATACGAAGTATTTT; CDR3 protein: CASSLEQGVADTKYF
clone size: .; J gene: TRBJ1-3; D gene: TRBD1; V gene: TRBV7-2; CDR3 DNA: TGTGCCAGCAGCCGTGCGGGACAGTCCTCTGGAAACACCATATATTTT; CDR3 protein: CASSRAGQSSGNTIYF
clone size: .; J gene: TRBJ2-7; D gene: TRBD2; V gene: TRBV7-2; CDR3 DNA: TGTGCCAGCAGCTCGCGGGAGGGCCTGGAGGAGCAGTACTTC; CDR3 protein: CASSSREGLEEQYF
clone size: .; J gene: TRBJ2-7; D gene: .; V gene: TRBV27; CDR3 DNA: TGTGCCAGCAGTTGGGGACCGGACTACGAGCAGTACTTC; CDR3 protein: CASSWGPDYEQYF
clone size: few; J gene: TRBJ2-3; D gene: .; V gene: TRBV4-1; CDR3 DNA: TGCGCCAGCAGCCAAGAAGTGGGGATTTATACGCAGTATTTT; CDR3 protein: CASSQEVGIYTQYF
clone size: .; J gene: TRBJ2-1; D gene: .; V gene: TRBV7-8; CDR3 DNA: TGTGCCAGCAGCCCCGCCGGGAGCGCGAATGAGCAGTTCTTC; CDR3 protein: CASSPAGSANEQFF
clone size: .; J gene: TRBJ2-3; D gene: .; V gene: TRBV7-9; CDR3 DNA: TGTGCCAGCAGCCCGCCCGGGGGCCGCGCAGATACGCAGTATTTT; CDR3 protein: CASSPPGGRADTQYF
clone size: .; J gene: TRBJ1-6; D gene: .; V gene: TRBV9; CDR3 DNA: TGTGCCAGCAGCTATCGGGGGGTTTTAGGGAATTCACCCCTCCACTTT; CDR3 protein: CASSYRGVLGNSPLHF
clone size: .; J gene: TRBJ2-3; D gene: TRBD2; V gene: TRBV6-2/TRBV6-3; CDR3 DNA: TGTGCCAGCAGTTACTCGTTTGCGGGAGACTTCACAGATACGCAGTATTTT; CDR3 protein: CASSYSFAGDFTDTQYF
clone size: .; J gene: TRBJ1-2; D gene: .; V gene: TRBV5-1; CDR3 DNA: TGCGCCAGCAGTTTCGCACAGCCTAACTATGGCTACACCTTC; CDR3 protein: CASSFAQPNYGYTF
clone size: few; J gene: TRBJ1-2; D gene: TRBD1; V gene: TRBV20-1; CDR3 DNA: TGCAGTGCTAGAGATACCCACAGGGGGGACTATGGCTACACCTTC; CDR3 protein: CSARDTHRGDYGYTF
clone size: .; J gene: TRBJ1-5; D gene: .; V gene: TRBV12-3/TRBV12-4; CDR3 DNA: TGTGCCAGCAGTTTACAAGGACAGAATAATCAGCCCCAGCATTTT; CDR3 protein: CASSLQGQNNQPQHF
clone size: .; J gene: TRBJ2-1; D gene: .; V gene: TRBV7-9; CDR3 DNA: TGTGCCAGCAGCCCAGTATTTACCTACGAGCAGTTCTTC; CDR3 protein: CASSPVFTYEQFF
clone size: .; J gene: TRBJ2-2; D gene: TRBD1; V gene: TRBV2; CDR3 DNA: TGTGCCAGCAGGAGGGGACAGGAGGGCGCGGGATACACCGGGGAGCTGTTTTTT; CDR3 protein: CASRRGQEGAGYTGELFF
clone size: .; J gene: TRBJ2-5; D gene: .; V gene: TRBV7-6; CDR3 DNA: TGTGCCAGCAGCTTAATCGACCCATCTGTAGAGACCCAGTACTTC; CDR3 protein: CASSLIDPSVETQYF
clone size: few; J gene: TRBJ2-4; D gene: TRBD1; V gene: TRBV7-9; CDR3 DNA: TGTGCCAGCAGTCCCGGGACAGGAGGAAAGGGTCCTGTCAAAAACATTCAGTACTTC; CDR3 protein: CASSPGTGGKGPVKNIQYF
clone size: few; J gene: TRBJ2-2; D gene: .; V gene: TRBV14; CDR3 DNA: TGTGCCAGCAGCCAAGGGGGGGAGTCGAACACCGGGGAGCTGTTTTTT; CDR3 protein: CASSQGGESNTGELFF
clone size: .; J gene: TRBJ2-3; D gene: TRBD2; V gene: TRBV29-1; CDR3 DNA: TGCAGCGTCCCGGGACTAGCGGGGAATGCGCCCAGCACAGATACGCAGTATTTT; CDR3 protein: CSVPGLAGNAPSTDTQYF
clone size: many; J gene: TRBJ1-5; D gene: TRBD1; V gene: TRBV28; CDR3 DNA: TGTGCCACCAGAGAGGGGAGACAGGGGGTCAATCAGCCCCAGCATTTT; CDR3 protein: CATREGRQGVNQPQHF
clone size: once; J gene: TRBJ2-2; D gene: TRBD2; V gene: TRBV9; CDR3 DNA: TGTGCCAGCAGCGTGGGACTAGAGGGAGAGTCCGGGGAGCTGTTTTTT; CDR3 protein: CASSVGLEGESGELFF
clone size: .; J gene: TRBJ2-1; D gene: TRBD2; V gene: TRBV9; CDR3 DNA: TGTGCCAGCAGCGTAGGTCGACTAGCGGGAGTAGGGAATGAGCAGTTCTTC; CDR3 protein: CASSVGRLAGVGNEQFF
clone size: .; J gene: TRBJ1-4; D gene: TRBD1; V gene: TRBV10-3; CDR3 DNA: TGTGCCATCAGTGAGTCGATCGGGACAGGAAATGAAAAACTGTTTTTT; CDR3 protein: CAISESIGTGNEKLFF
clone size: .; J gene: TRBJ2-1; D gene: TRBD2; V gene: TRBV29-1; CDR3 DNA: TGCAGCGTGGCGACTAGCGGGAGGCGGGATAATGAGCAGTTCTTC; CDR3 protein: CSVATSGRRDNEQFF
clone size: few; J gene: TRBJ2-7; D gene: .; V gene: TRBV6-6; CDR3 DNA: TGTGCCAGCAGTTTTCAGCGAGGGAAGCTTTACGAGCAGTACTTC; CDR3 protein: CASSFQRGKLYEQYF
clone size: many; J gene: TRBJ2-1; D gene: TRBD2; V gene: TRBV20-1; CDR3 DNA: TGCAGTGCCGGACTAGCGGGACTTAATGAGCAGTTCTTC; CDR3 protein: CSAGLAGLNEQFF
clone size: .; J gene: TRBJ1-2; D gene: .; V gene: TRBV7-9; CDR3 DNA: TGTGCCAGCAGCCCTCAGGTGGAGGGCCACCATGGCTACACCTTC; CDR3 protein: CASSPQVEGHHGYTF
clone size: .; J gene: TRBJ1-4; D gene: TRBD1; V gene: TRBV20-1; CDR3 DNA: TGCAGTGTAGGACAGGGGGCGCCTCGGGAGGAACTGTTTTTT; CDR3 protein: CSVGQGAPREELFF
clone size: .; J gene: TRBJ2-7; D gene: .; V gene: TRBV5-1; CDR3 DNA: TGCGTCAGCAGCTTGGACCGCGAGCAGTACTTC; CDR3 protein: CVSSLDREQYF
clone size: few; J gene: TRBJ2-3; D gene: .; V gene: TRBV15; CDR3 DNA: TGTGCCACCAGCAGCCACACCGGGAGTGGTGGCACAGATACGCAGTATTTT; CDR3 protein: CATSSHTGSGGTDTQYF
clone size: few; J gene: TRBJ1-1; D gene: TRBD1; V gene: TRBV24-1; CDR3 DNA: TGTGCCACCAGTGCCGGGACAGGGCTGAACACTGAAGCTTTCTTT; CDR3 protein: CATSAGTGLNTEAFF
clone size: .; J gene: TRBJ2-3; D gene: TRBD1; V gene: TRBV12-3/TRBV12-4; CDR3 DNA: TGTGCCAGCAGTCCAGGGGACAGGGGGCGGAGGGGGCCCACAGATACGCAGTATTTT; CDR3 protein: CASSPGDRGRRGPTDTQYF
clone size: .; J gene: TRBJ2-1; D gene: TRBD2; V gene: TRBV7-2; CDR3 DNA: TGTGCCAGCAGCGGAGTTAGCGGGAGAATTGGGAGCCCCTACAATGAGCAGTTCTTC; CDR3 protein: CASSGVSGRIGSPYNEQFF
clone size: many; J gene: TRBJ2-5; D gene: .; V gene: TRBV20-1; CDR3 DNA: TGCAGTGCTAGAGGGACTTCAAGCCAAGAGACCCAGTACTTC; CDR3 protein: CSARGTSSQETQYF
clone size: many; J gene: TRBJ1-2; D gene: .; V gene: TRBV7-9; CDR3 DNA: TGTGCCAGCAGCCCCGGGGAACATGGCTACACCTTC; CDR3 protein: CASSPGEHGYTF
clone size: .; J gene: TRBJ1-2; D gene: .; V gene: TRBV29-1; CDR3 DNA: TGCAGCGCCGGAATAGACGGCTATGGCTACACCTTC; CDR3 protein: CSAGIDGYGYTF
clone size: .; J gene: TRBJ2-1; D gene: .; V gene: TRBV11-1; CDR3 DNA: TGTGCCAGCAGCTTAGTCGTGGGGCATGAGCCGTTCTTC; CDR3 protein: CASSLVVGHEPFF
clone size: many; J gene: TRBJ2-7; D gene: .; V gene: TRBV20-1; CDR3 DNA: TGCAGTGCTAGAGATTCCGCAGGGGACTCCTACGAGCAGTACTTC; CDR3 protein: CSARDSAGDSYEQYF
clone size: .; J gene: TRBJ1-1; D gene: .; V gene: TRBV5-5; CDR3 DNA: TGTGCCAGCAGCCATCAGGGGCGAACAACTGAAGCTTTCTTT; CDR3 protein: CASSHQGRTTEAFF
clone size: few; J gene: TRBJ2-7; D gene: TRBD1; V gene: TRBV6-5; CDR3 DNA: TGTGCCAGCAAGGTGACAGGGGGCTCCTACGAGCAGTACTTC; CDR3 protein: CASKVTGGSYEQYF
clone size: few; J gene: TRBJ1-1; D gene: .; V gene: TRBV5-1; CDR3 DNA: TGCGCCAGCAGCTTACGGGACGGTCGCACTGAAGCTTTCTTT; CDR3 protein: CASSLRDGRTEAFF
clone size: few; J gene: TRBJ2-5; D gene: .; V gene: TRBV24-1; CDR3 DNA: TGTGCCACCAGTGTCGCTAAAGAGACCCAGTACTTC; CDR3 protein: CATSVAKETQYF